This T cell receptor (beta chain) was sequenced in a study of blood T cell repertoires in COVID-19. Data came from immunoSEQ multiplex PCR; TCRdb stores just in-frame clones and leaves some out. Seen here are approximately 61,000 clones, around 85% observed once, and the top ten hold around 5%. The ends were cut back, 5 bases at V and 5 bases at J, with 15 bases in the middle. This CDR3 is built from 14 residues. Germline lookup yields CDR1 SNHLY and CDR2 FYNNEI. This chain connects TRBV2 to TRBJ1-1; D possibly corresponds to TRBD1 (5 bases). Sequenced input: peripheral blood. This clonotype originated in a man in his 70s with acute or convalescent COVID-19. The CDR3 spells CASSKDLGGTEAFF. DNA for the CDR3: TGTGCCAGCAGTAAGGATTTGGGGGGGACTGAAGCTTTCTTT.